The sequence of this T cell receptor (beta chain) was determined in a study of spatial heterogeneity in lung cancer. Looked up from germline, CDR1 is MNHEY and CDR2 is SMNVEV (reference sequence). CDR3 length: 15 residues. After removal of 1 base from V and 4 bases from J, the junction contained 6 bases not matched to a gene. Study-wide findings and caveats: How many expanded intratumoral alpha and beta TCRs were present tracked the tumor mutation count, which was a count of nonsynonymous mutations.

The time point: sample taken at primary tumor resection. Whole RNA from tumor, nontumor lung or frozen PBMC was sequenced unsorted. This clonotype was found many times. The antigen is unknown. TCRdb passed the 5' RACE reads through MiXCR, listing each CDR3 protein once. The sample shows 100,000 to 110,000 distinct CDR3 sequences, approximately 4.7% of them seen only once. The origin of this receptor is a male donor with early-stage non-small cell lung cancer. Sequenced here: lung tumor tissue, sampled at surgery. The V gene is TRBV27, the J gene TRBJ1-2; 7 nucleotides match TRBD1. The CDR3 protein is CASSLLAGGPYGYTF. CDR3 coding DNA: TGTGCCAGCAGTTTATTGGCAGGGGGACCCTATGGCTACACCTTC.